This T cell receptor (beta chain) came from a study of blood T cell repertoires in COVID-19. On the study more broadly: The samples span acute and convalescent COVID-19 from the United States, Italy and Spain. PBMCs, B-cell-depleted T cells, or T cells were the source of the cDNA or gDNA that made up the material.

Cohorts were determined from participant-reported clinical history. Authors' processing steps: Amplified reference gene primers provided the basis for estimating nucleated cell counts. Clones were read by immunoSEQ multiplex PCR, and TCRdb kept only the in-frame ones, dropping some. V and J calls and clone size are copied from that table; D and trimming were computed from the DNA. The sample carries 300,000 to 400,000 clones, about 85% recorded once. Sequencing input: PBMCs or T cells enriched from blood (not recorded which). This sequence originates from a woman aged 25 to 39 who had been exposed to COVID-19.

The CDR3 nucleotides read TGCGCCAGCAGCTTGGTCAGGCCAAAATCCAATGGCTACACCTTC. It codes for CASSLVRPKSNGYTF. V is TRBV5-1 and J is TRBJ1-2; D remains ambiguous. Germline V lookup: CDR1 SGHRS, CDR2 YFSETQ. This CDR3 region has 15 residues. V gave up 0 bases and J gave up 6 bases, with 15 bases separating them.